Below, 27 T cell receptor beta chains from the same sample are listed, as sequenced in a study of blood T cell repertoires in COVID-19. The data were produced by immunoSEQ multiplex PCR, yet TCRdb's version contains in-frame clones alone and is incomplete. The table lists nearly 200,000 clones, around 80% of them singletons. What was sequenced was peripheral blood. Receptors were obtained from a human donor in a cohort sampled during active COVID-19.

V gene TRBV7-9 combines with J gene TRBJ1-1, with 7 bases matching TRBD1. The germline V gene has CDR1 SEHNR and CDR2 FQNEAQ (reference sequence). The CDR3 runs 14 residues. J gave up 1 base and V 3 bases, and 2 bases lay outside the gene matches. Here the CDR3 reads CASSFGQENTEAFF. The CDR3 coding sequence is TGTGCCAGCAGCTTCGGACAGGAGAACACTGAAGCTTTCTTT. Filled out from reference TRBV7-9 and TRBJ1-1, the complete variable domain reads DTGVSQNPRHKITKRGQNVTFRCDPISEHNRLYWYRQTLGQGPEFLTYFQNEAQLEKSRLLSDRFSAERPKGSFSTLEIQRTEQGDSAMYLCASSFGQENTEAFFGQGTRLTVV.

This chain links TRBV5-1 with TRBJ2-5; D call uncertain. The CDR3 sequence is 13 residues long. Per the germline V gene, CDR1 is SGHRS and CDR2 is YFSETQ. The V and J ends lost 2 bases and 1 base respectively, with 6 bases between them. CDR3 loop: CASSFGSQETQYF. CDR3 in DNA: TGCGCCAGCAGCTTTGGCAGCCAAGAGACCCAGTACTTC.

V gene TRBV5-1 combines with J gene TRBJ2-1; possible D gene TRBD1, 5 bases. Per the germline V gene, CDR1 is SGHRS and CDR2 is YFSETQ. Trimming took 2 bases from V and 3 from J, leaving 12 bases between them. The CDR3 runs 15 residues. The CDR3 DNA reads TGCGCCAGCAGCTTTGAAGAAAGGGGCTACAATGAGCAGTTCTTC. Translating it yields CASSFEERGYNEQFF.

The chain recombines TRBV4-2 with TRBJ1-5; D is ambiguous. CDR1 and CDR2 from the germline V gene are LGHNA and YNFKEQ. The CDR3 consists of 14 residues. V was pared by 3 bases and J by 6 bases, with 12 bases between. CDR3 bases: TGTGCCAGCAGCCAGTCGGGGAGGACTCAGCCCCAGCATTTT. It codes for CASSQSGRTQPQHF.

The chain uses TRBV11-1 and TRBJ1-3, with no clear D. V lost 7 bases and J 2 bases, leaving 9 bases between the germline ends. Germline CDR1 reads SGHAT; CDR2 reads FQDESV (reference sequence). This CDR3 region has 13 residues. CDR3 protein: CASTSSPGNTIYF. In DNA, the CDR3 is TGTGCCAGCACCTCCTCCCCTGGAAACACCATATATTTT.

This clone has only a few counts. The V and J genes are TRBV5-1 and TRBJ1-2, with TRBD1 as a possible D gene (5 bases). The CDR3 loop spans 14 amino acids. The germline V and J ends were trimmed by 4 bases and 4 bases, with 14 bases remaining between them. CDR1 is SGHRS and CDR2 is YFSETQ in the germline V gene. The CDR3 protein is CASSQDTGLYGYTF. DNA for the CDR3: TGCGCCAGCAGCCAAGATACAGGCCTCTATGGCTACACCTTC.

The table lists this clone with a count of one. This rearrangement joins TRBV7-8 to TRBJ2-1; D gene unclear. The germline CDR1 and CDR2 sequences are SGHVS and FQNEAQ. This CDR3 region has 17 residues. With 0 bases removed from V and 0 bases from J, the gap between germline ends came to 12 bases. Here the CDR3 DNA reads TGTGCCAGCAGCTTAGCGCGTGTTCGATCCTCCTACAATGAGCAGTTCTTC. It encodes CASSLARVRSSYNEQFF.

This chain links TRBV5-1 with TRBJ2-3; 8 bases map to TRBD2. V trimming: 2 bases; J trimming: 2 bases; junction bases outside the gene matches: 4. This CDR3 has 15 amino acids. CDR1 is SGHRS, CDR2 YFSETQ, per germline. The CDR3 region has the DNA TGCGCCAGCAGCTTCAGCGGGAGATACACAGATACGCAGTATTTT. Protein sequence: CASSFSGRYTDTQYF.

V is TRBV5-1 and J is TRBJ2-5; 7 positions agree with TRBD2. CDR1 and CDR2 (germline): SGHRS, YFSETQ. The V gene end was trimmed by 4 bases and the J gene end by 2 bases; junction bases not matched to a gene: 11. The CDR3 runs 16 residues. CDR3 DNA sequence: TGCGCCAGCAGCCCCGGGGAGCGGGGCTTTCAAGAGACCCAGTACTTC. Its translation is CASSPGERGFQETQYF.

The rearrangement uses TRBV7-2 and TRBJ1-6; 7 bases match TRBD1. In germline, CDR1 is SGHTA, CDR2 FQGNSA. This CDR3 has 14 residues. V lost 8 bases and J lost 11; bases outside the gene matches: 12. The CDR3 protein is CASGTRQGEPPLHF. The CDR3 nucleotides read TGTGCCAGCGGAACGCGGCAGGGGGAGCCACCCCTCCACTTT.

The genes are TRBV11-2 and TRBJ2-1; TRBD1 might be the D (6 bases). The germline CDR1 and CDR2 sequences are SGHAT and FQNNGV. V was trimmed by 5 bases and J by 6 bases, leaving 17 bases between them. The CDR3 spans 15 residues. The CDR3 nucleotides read TGTGCCAGCAGCCCCCCCGGAGCAGGGGTCAATGAGCAGTTCTTC. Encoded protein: CASSPPGAGVNEQFF.

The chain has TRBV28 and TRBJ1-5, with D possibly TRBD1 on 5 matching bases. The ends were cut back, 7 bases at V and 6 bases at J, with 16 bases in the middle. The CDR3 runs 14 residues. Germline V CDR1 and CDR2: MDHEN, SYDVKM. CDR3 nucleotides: TGTGCCAGCATTCAGGGATCTACCCTTCAGCCCCAGCATTTT. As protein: CASIQGSTLQPQHF.

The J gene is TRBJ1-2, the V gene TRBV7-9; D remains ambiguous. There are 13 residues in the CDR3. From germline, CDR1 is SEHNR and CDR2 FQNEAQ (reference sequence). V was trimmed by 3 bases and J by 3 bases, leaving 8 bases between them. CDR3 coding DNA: TGTGCCAGCAGCTTCTCACCAGACTATGGCTACACCTTC. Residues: CASSFSPDYGYTF.

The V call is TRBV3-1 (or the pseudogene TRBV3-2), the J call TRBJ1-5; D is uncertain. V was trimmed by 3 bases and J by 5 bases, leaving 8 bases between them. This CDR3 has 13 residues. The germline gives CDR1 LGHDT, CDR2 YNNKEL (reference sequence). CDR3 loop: CASSQSEYQPQHF. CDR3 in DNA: TGTGCCAGCAGCCAGTCCGAGTATCAGCCCCAGCATTTT.

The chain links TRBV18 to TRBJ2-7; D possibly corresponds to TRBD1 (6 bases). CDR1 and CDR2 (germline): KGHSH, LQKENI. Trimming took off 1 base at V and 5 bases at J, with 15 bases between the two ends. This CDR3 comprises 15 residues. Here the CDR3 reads CASSPRVRGNDEQYF. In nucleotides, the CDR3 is TGTGCCAGCTCACCACGAGTCAGGGGTAATGACGAGCAGTACTTC.

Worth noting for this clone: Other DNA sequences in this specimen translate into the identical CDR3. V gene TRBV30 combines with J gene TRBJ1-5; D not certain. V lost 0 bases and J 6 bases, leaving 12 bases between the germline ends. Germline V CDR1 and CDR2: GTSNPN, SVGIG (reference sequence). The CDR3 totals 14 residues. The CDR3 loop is CAWSVGGAGQPQHF. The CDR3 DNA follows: TGTGCCTGGAGTGTAGGAGGCGCCGGTCAGCCCCAGCATTTT.

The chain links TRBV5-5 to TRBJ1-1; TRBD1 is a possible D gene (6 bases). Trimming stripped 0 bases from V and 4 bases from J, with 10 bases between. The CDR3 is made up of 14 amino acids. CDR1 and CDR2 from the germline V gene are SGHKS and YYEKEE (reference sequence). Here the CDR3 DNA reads TGTGCCAGCAGCTTGGATTTGGGGGCCACTGAAGCTTTCTTT. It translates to CASSLDLGATEAFF.

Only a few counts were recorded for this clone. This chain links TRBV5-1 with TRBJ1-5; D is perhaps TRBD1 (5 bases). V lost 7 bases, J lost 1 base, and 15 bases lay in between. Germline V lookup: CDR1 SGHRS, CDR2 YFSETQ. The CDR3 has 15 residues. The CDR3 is CASPPGWRSNQPQHF. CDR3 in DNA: TGCGCCAGCCCCCCAGGGTGGAGAAGCAATCAGCCCCAGCATTTT.

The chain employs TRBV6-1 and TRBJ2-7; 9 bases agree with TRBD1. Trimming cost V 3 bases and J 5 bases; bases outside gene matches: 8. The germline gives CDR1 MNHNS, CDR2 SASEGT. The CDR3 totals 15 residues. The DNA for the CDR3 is TGTGCCAGCAGTGAGAGGGACAGGGAAGCCCACGAGCAGTACGTC. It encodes CASSERDREAHEQYV.

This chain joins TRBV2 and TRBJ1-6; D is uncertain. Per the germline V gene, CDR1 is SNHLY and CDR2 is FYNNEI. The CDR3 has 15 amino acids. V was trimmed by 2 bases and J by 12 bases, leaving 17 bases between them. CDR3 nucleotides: TGTGCCAGCAGTGAAATCTCCTTTATTGAACTACCCCTCCACTTT. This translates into CASSEISFIELPLHF.

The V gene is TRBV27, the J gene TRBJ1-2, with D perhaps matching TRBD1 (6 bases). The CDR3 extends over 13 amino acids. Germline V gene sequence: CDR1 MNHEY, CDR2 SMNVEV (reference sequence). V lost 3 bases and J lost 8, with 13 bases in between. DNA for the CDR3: TGTGCCAGCAGTTTTCAACAGGGTGGCGGCTACACCTTC. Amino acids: CASSFQQGGGYTF.

As DNA, the CDR3 is TGTGCCTGGAGTGGGGAGGCCCTCTCTGGAAACACCATATATTTT. Translated: CAWSGEALSGNTIYF. The J gene is TRBJ1-3, the V gene TRBV30, with no clear D. V gave up 1 base and J gave up 0 bases, with 10 bases separating them. Per the germline V gene, CDR1 is GTSNPN and CDR2 is SVGIG (reference sequence). The CDR3 has 15 residues.

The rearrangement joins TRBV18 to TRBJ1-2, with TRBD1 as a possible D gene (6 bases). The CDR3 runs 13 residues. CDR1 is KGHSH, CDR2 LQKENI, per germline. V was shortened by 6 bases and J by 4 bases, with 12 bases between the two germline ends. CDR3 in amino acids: CASSPDRSYGYTF. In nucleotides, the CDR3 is TGTGCCAGCTCCCCCGACAGGTCCTATGGCTACACCTTC. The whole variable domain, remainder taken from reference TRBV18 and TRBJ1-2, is NAGVMQNPRHLVRRRGQEARLRCSPMKGHSHVYWYRQLPEEGLKFMVYLQKENIIDESGMPKERFSAEFPKEGPSILRIQQVVRGDSAAYFCASSPDRSYGYTFGSGTRLTVV.

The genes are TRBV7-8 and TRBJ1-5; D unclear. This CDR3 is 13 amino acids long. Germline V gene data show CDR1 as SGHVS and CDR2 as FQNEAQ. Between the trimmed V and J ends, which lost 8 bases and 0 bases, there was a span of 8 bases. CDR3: CASSFFSNQPQHF. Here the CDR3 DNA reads TGTGCCAGCTCCTTCTTTAGCAATCAGCCCCAGCATTTT.

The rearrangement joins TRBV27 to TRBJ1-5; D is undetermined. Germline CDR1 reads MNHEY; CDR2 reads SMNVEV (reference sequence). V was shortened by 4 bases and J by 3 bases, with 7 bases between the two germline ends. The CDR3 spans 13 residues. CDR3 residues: CASSWRYNQPQHF. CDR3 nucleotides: TGTGCCAGCAGTTGGAGGTACAATCAGCCCCAGCATTTT.

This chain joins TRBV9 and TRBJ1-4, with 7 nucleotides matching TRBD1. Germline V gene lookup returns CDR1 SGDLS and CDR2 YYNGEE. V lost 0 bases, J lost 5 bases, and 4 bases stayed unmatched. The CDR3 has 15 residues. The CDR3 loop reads CASSVVVGGNEKLFF. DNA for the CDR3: TGTGCCAGCAGCGTAGTGGTAGGGGGCAATGAAAAACTGTTTTTT.

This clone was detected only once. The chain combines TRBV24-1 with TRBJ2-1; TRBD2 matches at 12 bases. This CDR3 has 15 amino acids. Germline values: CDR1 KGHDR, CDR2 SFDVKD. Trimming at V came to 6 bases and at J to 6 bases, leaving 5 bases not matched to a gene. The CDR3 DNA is TGTGCCACCAGTCCACTAGCGGGGGGCCCCAATGAGCAGTTCTTC. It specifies CATSPLAGGPNEQFF.